This record covers a single T cell receptor beta chain. Its target is unknown. V lost 4 bases and J lost 5, with 17 bases in between. CDR3 length: 14 residues. Germline values: CDR1 SQVTM, CDR2 ANQGSEA. This specimen comes from a study of tumor-infiltrating lymphocytes in glioblastoma multiforme. Overall study results and limits: TCR plus mutation findings rest on a single glioblastoma patient. RNA-based TCR sequencing may distort clone frequencies, since cells carry unequal TCR transcript numbers.

TCRB libraries came from RNA via three nested multiplex PCR rounds. TCRB-specific cDNA synthesis used roughly 0.5 ug of total RNA. A single record per CDR3 protein comes from TCRdb applying MiXCR to the multiplex PCR reads. The table records around 33,000 distinct CDR3 sequences, around 55% of them present only once. V gene TRBV29-1 combines with J gene TRBJ2-5; D may correspond to TRBD1 or TRBD2 (5 bases each). The sequence came from a male donor with glioblastoma. The sample consisted of brain tumor tissue. Here the CDR3 reads CSVVGVCRYETQYF. The CDR3, as DNA: TGCAGCGTTGTGGGGGTGTGTCGTTATGAGACCCAGTACTTC.